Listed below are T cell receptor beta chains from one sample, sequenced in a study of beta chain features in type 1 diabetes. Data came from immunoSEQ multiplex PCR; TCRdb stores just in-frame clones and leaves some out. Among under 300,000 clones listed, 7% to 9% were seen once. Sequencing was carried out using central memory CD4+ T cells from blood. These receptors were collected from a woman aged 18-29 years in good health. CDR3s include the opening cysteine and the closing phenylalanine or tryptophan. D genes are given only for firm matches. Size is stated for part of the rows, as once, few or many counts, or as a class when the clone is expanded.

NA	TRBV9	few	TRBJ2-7	CASSVRETSYEQYF	TGTGCCAGCAGCGTTCGGGAGACCTCCTACGAGCAGTACTTC
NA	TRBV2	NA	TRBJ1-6	CASSSQGVGSPLHF	TGTGCCAGCAGTAGTCAGGGAGTCGGTTCACCCCTCCACTTT
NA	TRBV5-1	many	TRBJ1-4	CASSPRPGSGNEKLFF	TGCGCCAGCAGCCCCCGGCCGGGGTCCGGTAATGAAAAACTGTTTTTT
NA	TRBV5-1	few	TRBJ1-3	CASSISGNTIYF	TGCGCCAGCAGCATTTCTGGAAACACCATATATTTT
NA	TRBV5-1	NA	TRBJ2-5	CASSGGHDQETQYF	TGCGCCAGCAGCGGGGGACACGATCAAGAGACCCAGTACTTC
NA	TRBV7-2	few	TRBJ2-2	CASTLFKGNTGELFF	TGTGCCAGCACCCTTTTCAAGGGGAACACCGGGGAGCTGTTTTTT
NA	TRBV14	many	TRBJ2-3	CASRPSGTDTQYF	TGTGCCAGCAGGCCTAGCGGCACAGATACGCAGTATTTT
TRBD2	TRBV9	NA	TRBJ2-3	CASSVTGGKGGTDTQYF	TGTGCCAGCAGCGTTACGGGAGGAAAGGGTGGCACAGATACGCAGTATTTT
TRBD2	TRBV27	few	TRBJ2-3	CASSSLLFSGRATDTQYF	TGTGCCAGCAGTTCACTCCTTTTTAGCGGGAGGGCCACAGATACGCAGTATTTT
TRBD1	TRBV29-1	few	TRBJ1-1	CSVAGTGGNLNTEAFF	TGCAGCGTTGCCGGGACAGGGGGTAATTTGAACACTGAAGCTTTCTTT
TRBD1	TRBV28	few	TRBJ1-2	CASSGQGYGYTF	TGTGCCAGCAGCGGACAGGGGTATGGCTACACCTTC
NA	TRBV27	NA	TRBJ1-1	CATPPGKNTEAFF	TGTGCCACCCCCCCCGGCAAGAACACTGAAGCTTTCTTT
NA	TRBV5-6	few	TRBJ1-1	CASSLGFLAEAFF	TGTGCCAGCAGCTTGGGGTTCCTCGCTGAAGCTTTCTTT
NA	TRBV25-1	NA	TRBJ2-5	CASSEWGGETQYF	TGTGCCAGCAGTGAATGGGGAGGAGAGACCCAGTACTTC
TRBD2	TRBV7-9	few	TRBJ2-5	CASSSTSGRVGGTQYF	TGTGCCAGCAGCTCTACTAGCGGGAGGGTCGGTGGGACCCAGTACTTC
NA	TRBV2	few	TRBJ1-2	CASRQEWGYTF	TGTGCCAGCAGGCAGGAGTGGGGCTACACCTTC
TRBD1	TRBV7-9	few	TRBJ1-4	CASSTDRGRFEKLFF	TGTGCCAGCAGCACCGACAGGGGGCGATTCGAAAAACTGTTTTTT
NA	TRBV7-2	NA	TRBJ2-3	CASSLGPHTDTQYF	TGTGCCAGCAGCTTAGGTCCTCACACAGATACGCAGTATTTT
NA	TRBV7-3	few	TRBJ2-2	CASSLNPQGGTGELFF	TGTGCCAGCAGCTTAAACCCCCAGGGTGGCACCGGGGAGCTGTTTTTT
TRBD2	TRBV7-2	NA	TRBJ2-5	CASSRAGGPQETQYF	TGTGCCAGCAGTCGAGCGGGGGGCCCCCAAGAGACCCAGTACTTC
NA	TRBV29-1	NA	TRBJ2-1	CSVEVLVTYNEQFF	TGCAGCGTTGAAGTCCTAGTGACTTACAATGAGCAGTTCTTC
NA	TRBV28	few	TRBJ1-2	CASHDGSSQFLGYTF	TGTGCCAGCCACGACGGGAGTTCTCAGTTTTTGGGCTACACCTTC
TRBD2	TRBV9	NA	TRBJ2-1	CASSAQTGTSYHEQFF	TGTGCCAGCAGCGCCCAGACCGGGACTAGCTACCATGAGCAGTTCTTC
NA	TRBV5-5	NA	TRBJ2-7	CASSLSSLVEQYF	TGTGCCAGCAGCTTGTCTAGTCTAGTCGAGCAGTACTTC
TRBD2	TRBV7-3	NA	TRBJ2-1	CASSLSGGEYNEQFF	TGTGCCAGCAGCTTATCGGGGGGTGAATACAATGAGCAGTTCTTC
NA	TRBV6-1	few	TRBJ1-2	CASSEGAGVNYGYTF	TGTGCCAGCAGTGAAGGCGCAGGGGTTAACTATGGCTACACCTTC
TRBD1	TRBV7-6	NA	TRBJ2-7	CASSPRDSDEQYF	TGTGCCAGCAGCCCCCGGGACAGTGACGAGCAGTACTTC
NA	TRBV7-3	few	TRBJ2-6	CASSPPDGGANVLTF	TGTGCCAGCAGCCCTCCGGATGGTGGGGCCAACGTCCTGACTTTC
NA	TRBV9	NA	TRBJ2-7	CASSVGSSSSYEQYF	TGTGCCAGCAGCGTCGGGAGCTCTAGCTCCTACGAGCAGTACTTC
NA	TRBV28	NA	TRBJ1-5	CASNVGLSNQPQHF	TGTGCCTCCAACGTTGGACTTAGCAATCAGCCCCAGCATTTT
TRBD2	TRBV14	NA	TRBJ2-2	CASRPWGSGTTTGELFF	TGTGCCAGCCGACCCTGGGGTAGCGGGACTACCACCGGGGAGCTGTTTTTT
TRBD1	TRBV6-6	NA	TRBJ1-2	CASSYGQGAQGYTF	TGTGCCAGCAGTTACGGACAGGGGGCGCAGGGCTACACCTTC
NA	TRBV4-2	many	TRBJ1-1	CASSGTQNTEAFF	TGTGCCAGCAGCGGGACACAGAACACTGAAGCTTTCTTT
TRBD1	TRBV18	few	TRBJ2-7	CASSGAGGSYEQYF	TGTGCCAGCTCAGGGGCAGGGGGCTCCTACGAGCAGTACTTC
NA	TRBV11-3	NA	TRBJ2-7	CASSFERWSSYEQYF	TGTGCCAGCAGCTTCGAGAGGTGGTCTAGCTACGAGCAGTACTTC
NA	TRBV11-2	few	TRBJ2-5	CASSSGQIYQETQYF	TGTGCCAGCAGCTCTGGACAGATTTACCAAGAGACCCAGTACTTC
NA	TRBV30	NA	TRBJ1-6	CAWSVQRGRALHF	TGTGCCTGGAGTGTACAAAGGGGACGGGCCCTCCACTTT
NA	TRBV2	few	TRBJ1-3	CASSEQGSGNTIYF	TGTGCCAGCAGTGAACAGGGTTCTGGAAACACCATATATTTT
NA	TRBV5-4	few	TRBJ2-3	CASSLTRRQGTDTQYF	TGTGCCAGCAGCTTGACCCGAAGGCAGGGGACAGATACGCAGTATTTT
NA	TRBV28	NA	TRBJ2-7	CASSLDPRYEQYF	TGTGCCAGCAGTCTCGACCCCCGGTACGAGCAGTACTTC
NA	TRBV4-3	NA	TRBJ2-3	CASSQVGSTDTQYF	TGCGCCAGCAGCCAAGTGGGTAGCACAGATACGCAGTATTTT
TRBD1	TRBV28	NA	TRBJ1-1	CASSQGGLATMEAFF	TGTGCCAGCAGCCAAGGGGGCCTGGCAACAATGGAAGCTTTCTTT
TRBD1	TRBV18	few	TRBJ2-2	CASSSGQKVNTGELFF	TGTGCCAGCTCCTCGGGACAGAAGGTGAACACCGGGGAGCTGTTTTTT
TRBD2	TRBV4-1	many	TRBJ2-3	CASSQVILAGADTQYF	TGCGCCAGCAGCCAAGTCATACTAGCGGGAGCAGATACGCAGTATTTT
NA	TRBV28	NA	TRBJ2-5	CASSLVNQETQYF	TGTGCCAGCAGTTTAGTAAACCAAGAGACCCAGTACTTC
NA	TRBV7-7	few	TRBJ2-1	CASSLNSGGRSYNEQFF	TGTGCTAGCAGCCTCAACTCGGGCGGGCGCTCCTACAATGAGCAGTTCTTC